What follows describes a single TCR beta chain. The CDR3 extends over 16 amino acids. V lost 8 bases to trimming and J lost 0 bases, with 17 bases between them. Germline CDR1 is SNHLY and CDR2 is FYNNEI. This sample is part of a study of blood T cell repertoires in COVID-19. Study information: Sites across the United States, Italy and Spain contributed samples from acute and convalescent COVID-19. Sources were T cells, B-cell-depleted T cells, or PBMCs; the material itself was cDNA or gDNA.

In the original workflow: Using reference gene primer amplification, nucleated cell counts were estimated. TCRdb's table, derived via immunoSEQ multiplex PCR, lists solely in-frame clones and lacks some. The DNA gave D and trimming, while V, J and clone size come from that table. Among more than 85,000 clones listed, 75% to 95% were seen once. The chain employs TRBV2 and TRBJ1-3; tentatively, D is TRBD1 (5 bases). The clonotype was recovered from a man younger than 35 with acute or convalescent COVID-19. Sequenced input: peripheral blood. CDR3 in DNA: TGTGCCAGCTATTCAACCAGGGCCCCCTCTGGAAACACCATATATTTT. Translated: CASYSTRAPSGNTIYF.